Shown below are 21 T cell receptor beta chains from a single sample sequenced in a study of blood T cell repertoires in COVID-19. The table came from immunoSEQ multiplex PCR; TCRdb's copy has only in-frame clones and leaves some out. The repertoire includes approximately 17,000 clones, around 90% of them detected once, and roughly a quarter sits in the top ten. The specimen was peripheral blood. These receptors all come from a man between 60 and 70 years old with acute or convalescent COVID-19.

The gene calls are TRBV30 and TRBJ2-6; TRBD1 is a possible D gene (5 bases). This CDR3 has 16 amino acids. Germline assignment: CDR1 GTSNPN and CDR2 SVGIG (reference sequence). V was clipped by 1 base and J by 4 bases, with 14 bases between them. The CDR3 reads CAWSEQVLLGANVLTF. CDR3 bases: TGTGCCTGGAGTGAACAGGTTCTATTAGGGGCCAACGTCCTGACTTTC.

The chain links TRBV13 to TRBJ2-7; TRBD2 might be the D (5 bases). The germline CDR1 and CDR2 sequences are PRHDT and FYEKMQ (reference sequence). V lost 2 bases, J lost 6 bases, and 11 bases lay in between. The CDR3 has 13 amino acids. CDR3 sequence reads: CASSLSEGGEQYF. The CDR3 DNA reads TGTGCCAGCAGCTTATCCGAGGGTGGCGAGCAGTACTTC.

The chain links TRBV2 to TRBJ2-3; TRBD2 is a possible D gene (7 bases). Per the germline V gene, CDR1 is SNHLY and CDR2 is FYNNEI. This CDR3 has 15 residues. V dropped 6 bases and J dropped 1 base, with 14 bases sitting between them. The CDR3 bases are TGTGCCAGCAGCCTTGGGGGGGGCGGCACAGATACGCAGTATTTT. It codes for CASSLGGGGTDTQYF.

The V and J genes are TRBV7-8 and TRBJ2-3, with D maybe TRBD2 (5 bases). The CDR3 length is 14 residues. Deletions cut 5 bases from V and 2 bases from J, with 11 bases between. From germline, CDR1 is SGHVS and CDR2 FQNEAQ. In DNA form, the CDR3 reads TGTGCCAGCAGCCCCTCGAGGGACACAGATACGCAGTATTTT. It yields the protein CASSPSRDTDTQYF.

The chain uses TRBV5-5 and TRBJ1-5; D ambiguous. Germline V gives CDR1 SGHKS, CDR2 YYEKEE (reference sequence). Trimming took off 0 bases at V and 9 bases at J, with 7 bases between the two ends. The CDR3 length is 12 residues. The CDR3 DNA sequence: TGTGCCAGCAGCTTGGCGTCGGGGCCCCAGCATTTT. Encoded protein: CASSLASGPQHF.

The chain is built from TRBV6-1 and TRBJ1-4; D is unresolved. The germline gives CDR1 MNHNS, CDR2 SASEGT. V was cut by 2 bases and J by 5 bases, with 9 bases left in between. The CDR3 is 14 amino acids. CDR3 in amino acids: CASSESMGNEKLFF. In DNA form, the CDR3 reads TGTGCCAGCAGTGAAAGTATGGGCAATGAAAAACTGTTTTTT.

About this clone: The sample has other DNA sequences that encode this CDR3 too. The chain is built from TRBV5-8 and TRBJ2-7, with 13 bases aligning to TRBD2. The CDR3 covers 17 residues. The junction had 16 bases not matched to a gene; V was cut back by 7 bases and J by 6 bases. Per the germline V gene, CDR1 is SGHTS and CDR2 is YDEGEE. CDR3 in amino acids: CASLWTSGSGSRGEQYF. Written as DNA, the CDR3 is TGTGCCAGCCTCTGGACTAGCGGGAGTGGGTCTAGGGGCGAGCAGTACTTC.

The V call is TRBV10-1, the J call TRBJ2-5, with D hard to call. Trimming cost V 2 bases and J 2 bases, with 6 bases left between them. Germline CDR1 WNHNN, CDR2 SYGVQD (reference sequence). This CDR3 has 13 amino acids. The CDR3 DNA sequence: TGCGCCAGCAGTGAGGATACTCAAGAGACCCAGTACTTC. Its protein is CASSEDTQETQYF.

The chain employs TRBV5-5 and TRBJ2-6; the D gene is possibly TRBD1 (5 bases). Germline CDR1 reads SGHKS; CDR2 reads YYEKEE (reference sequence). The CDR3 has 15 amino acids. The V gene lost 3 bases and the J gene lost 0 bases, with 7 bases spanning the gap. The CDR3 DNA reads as TGTGCCAGCAGCTCGACAGACTCTGGGGCCAACGTCCTGACTTTC. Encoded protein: CASSSTDSGANVLTF.

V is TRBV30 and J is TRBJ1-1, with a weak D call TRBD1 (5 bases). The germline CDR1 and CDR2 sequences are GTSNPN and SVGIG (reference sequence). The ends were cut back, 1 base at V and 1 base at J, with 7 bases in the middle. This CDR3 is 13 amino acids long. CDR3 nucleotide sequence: TGTGCCTGGAGTGCGGGGGGGAACACTGAAGCTTTCTTT. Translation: CAWSAGGNTEAFF. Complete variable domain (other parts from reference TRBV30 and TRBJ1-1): SQTIHQWPATLVQPVGSPLSLECTVEGTSNPNLYWYRQAAGRGLQLLFYSVGIGQISSEVPQNLSASRPQDRQFILSSKKLLLSDSGFYLCAWSAGGNTEAFFGQGTRLTVV.

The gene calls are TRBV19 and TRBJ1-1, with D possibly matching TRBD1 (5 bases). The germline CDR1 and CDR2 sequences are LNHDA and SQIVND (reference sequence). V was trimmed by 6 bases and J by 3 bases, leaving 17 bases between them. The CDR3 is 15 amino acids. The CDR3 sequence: CASSPGIRTYTEAFF. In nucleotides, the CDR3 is TGTGCCAGTAGCCCCGGAATAAGGACATACACTGAAGCTTTCTTT. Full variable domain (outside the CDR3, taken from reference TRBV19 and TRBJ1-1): DGGITQSPKYLFRKEGQNVTLSCEQNLNHDAMYWYRQDPGQGLRLIYYSQIVNDFQKGDIAEGYSVSREKKESFPLTVTSAQKNPTAFYLCASSPGIRTYTEAFFGQGTRLTVV.

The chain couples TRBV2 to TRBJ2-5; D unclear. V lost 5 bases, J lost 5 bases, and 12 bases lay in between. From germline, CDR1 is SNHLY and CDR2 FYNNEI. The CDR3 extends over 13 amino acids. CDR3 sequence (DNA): TGTGCCAGCAGTCCCAGGTTAAGGGAGACCCAGTACTTC. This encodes CASSPRLRETQYF. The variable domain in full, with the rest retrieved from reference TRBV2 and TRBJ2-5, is EPEVTQTPSHQVTQMGQEVILRCVPISNHLYFYWYRQILGQKVEFLVSFYNNEISEKSEIFDDQFSVERPDGSNFTLKIRSTKLEDSAMYFCASSPRLRETQYFGPGTRLLVL.

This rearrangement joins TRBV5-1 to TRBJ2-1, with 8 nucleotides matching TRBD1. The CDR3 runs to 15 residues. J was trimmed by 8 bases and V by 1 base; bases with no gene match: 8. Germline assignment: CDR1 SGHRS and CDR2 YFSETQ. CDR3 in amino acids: CASSLTAGGGYEQFF. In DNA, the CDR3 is TGCGCCAGCAGCTTGACTGCAGGGGGCGGGTATGAGCAGTTCTTC. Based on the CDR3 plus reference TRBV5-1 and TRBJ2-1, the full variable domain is KAGVTQTPRYLIKTRGQQVTLSCSPISGHRSVSWYQQTPGQGLQFLFEYFSETQRNKGNFPGRFSGRQFSNSRSEMNVSTLELGDSALYLCASSLTAGGGYEQFFGPGTRLTVL.

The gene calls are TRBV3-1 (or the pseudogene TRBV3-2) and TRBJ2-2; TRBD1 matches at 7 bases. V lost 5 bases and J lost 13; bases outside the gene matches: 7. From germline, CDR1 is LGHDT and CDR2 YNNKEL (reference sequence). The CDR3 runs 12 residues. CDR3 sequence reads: CASSTTGIGLFF. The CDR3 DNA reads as TGTGCCAGCAGCACGACAGGGATTGGGCTGTTTTTT.

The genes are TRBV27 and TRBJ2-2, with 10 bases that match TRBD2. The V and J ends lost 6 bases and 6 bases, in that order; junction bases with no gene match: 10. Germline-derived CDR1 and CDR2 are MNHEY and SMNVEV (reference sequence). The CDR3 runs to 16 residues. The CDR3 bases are TGTGCCAGCAGGGGGCCAGCGGGGGGGCCCGCCGGGGAGCTGTTTTTT. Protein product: CASRGPAGGPAGELFF.

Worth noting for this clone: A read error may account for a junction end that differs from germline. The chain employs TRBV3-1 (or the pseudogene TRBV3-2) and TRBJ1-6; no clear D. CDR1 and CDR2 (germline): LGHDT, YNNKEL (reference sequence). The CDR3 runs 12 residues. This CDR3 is CATSPRNSPLHF. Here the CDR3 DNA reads TGTGCCACCAGCCCTAGGAATTCACCCCTCCACTTT.

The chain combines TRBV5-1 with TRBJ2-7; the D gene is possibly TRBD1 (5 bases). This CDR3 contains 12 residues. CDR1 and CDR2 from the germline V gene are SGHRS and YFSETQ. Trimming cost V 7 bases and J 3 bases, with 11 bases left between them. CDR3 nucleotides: TGCGCCAGCCGAGGTGACAGCTACGAGCAGTACTTC. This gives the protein CASRGDSYEQYF.

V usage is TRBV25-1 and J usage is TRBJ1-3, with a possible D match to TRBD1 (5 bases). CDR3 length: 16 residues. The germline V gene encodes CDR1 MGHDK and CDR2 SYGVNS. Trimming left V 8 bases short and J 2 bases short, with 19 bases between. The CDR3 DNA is TGTGCCAGCGGGAACGCCCCTCCGGGGGCTGGAAACACCATATATTTT. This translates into CASGNAPPGAGNTIYF.

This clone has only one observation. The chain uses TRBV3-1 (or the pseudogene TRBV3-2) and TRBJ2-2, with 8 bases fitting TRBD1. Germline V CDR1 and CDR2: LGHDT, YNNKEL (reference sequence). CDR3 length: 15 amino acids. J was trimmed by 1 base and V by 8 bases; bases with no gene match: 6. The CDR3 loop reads CASWSGTGNTGELFF. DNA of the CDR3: TGTGCCAGCTGGTCGGGGACAGGGAACACCGGGGAGCTGTTTTTT.

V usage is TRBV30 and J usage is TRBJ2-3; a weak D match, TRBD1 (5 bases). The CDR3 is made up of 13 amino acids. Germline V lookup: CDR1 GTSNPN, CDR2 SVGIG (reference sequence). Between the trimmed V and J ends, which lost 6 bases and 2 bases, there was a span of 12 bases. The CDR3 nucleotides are TGTGCCTGTGACAGTCCCTCCACAGATACGCAGTATTTT. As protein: CACDSPSTDTQYF. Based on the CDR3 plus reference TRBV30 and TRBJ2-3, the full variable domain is SQTIHQWPATLVQPVGSPLSLECTVEGTSNPNLYWYRQAAGRGLQLLFYSVGIGQISSEVPQNLSASRPQDRQFILSSKKLLLSDSGFYLCACDSPSTDTQYFGPGTRLTVL.

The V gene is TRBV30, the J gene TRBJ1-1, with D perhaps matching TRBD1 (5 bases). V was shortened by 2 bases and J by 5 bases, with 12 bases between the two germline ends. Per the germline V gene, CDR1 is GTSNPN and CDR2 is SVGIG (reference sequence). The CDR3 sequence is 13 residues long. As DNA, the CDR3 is TGTGCCTGGAGTCGGGGGAAGGGTACTGAAGCTTTCTTT. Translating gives CAWSRGKGTEAFF.